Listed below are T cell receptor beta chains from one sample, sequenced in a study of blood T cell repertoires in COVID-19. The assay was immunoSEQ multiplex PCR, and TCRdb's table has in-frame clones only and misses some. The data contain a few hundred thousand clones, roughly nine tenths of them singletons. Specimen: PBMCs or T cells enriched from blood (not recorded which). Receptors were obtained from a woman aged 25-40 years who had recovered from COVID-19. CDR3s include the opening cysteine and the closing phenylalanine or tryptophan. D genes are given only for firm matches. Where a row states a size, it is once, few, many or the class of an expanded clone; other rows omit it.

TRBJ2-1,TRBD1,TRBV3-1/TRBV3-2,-,CASSLSGQYNEQFF,TGTGCCAGCAGCCTTTCGGGACAGTACAATGAGCAGTTCTTC
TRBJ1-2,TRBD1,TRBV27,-,CASSIAGGAYGYTF,TGTGCCAGCAGTATCGCAGGGGGCGCCTATGGCTACACCTTC
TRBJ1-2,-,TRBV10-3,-,CAIKNGTELNYGYTF,TGTGCCATCAAAAACGGCACAGAGCTTAACTATGGCTACACCTTC
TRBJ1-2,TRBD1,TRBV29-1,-,CSVHEGAHGYTF,TGCAGCGTCCATGAGGGGGCCCATGGCTACACCTTC
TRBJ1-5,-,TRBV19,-,CASTLADRSNQPQHF,TGTGCCAGTACCTTGGCGGATAGAAGCAATCAGCCCCAGCATTTT
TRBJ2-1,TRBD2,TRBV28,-,CASSLIGTSVDNEQFF,TGTGCCAGCAGTTTAATAGGGACTAGCGTCGACAATGAGCAGTTCTTC
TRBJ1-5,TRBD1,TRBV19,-,CASSTRPATGKGDQPQHF,TGTGCCAGTAGTACGCGGCCCGCGACAGGGAAGGGGGATCAGCCCCAGCATTTT
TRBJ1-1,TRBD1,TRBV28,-,CASSWGGTGEAFF,TGTGCCAGCAGTTGGGGGGGGACAGGTGAAGCTTTCTTT
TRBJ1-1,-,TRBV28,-,CATGDTMNTEAFF,TGTGCCACCGGGGACACCATGAACACTGAAGCTTTCTTT
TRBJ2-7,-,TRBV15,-,CATSRDLGSGAYEQYF,TGTGCCACCAGCAGAGATCTCGGTAGCGGAGCCTACGAGCAGTACTTC
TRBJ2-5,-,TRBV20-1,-,CSAISQETQYF,TGCAGTGCTATCAGCCAAGAGACCCAGTACTTC
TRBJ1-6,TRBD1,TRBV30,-,CAWEGAGNSPLHF,TGTGCCTGGGAGGGGGCCGGGAATTCACCCCTCCACTTT
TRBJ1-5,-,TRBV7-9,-,CASSPGPGTYSNQPQHF,TGTGCCAGCAGCCCAGGTCCGGGAACCTATAGCAATCAGCCCCAGCATTTT
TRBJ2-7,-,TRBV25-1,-,CASRYGRGDEQYF,TGTGCCAGCAGGTACGGGAGAGGGGACGAGCAGTACTTC
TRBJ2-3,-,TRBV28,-,CASSPSNTDTQYF,TGTGCCAGCAGCCCTTCTAACACAGATACGCAGTATTTT
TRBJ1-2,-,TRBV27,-,CASSLSAGDSGYTF,TGTGCCAGCAGTTTATCTGCAGGGGATAGCGGCTACACCTTC
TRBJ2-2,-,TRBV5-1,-,CASSPITGWSTGELFF,TGCGCCAGCAGCCCCATAACAGGGTGGTCCACCGGGGAGCTGTTTTTT
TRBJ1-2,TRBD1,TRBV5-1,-,CASSLRGQGGYGYTF,TGCGCCAGCAGCTTGAGAGGACAGGGCGGCTATGGCTACACCTTC
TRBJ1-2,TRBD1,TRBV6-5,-,CASSQTRDRGPANTF,TGTGCCAGCAGTCAAACTCGGGACAGGGGGCCCGCTAACACCTTC
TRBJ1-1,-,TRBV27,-,CASSLSGRGVPEAFF,TGTGCCAGCAGTTTATCTGGGCGGGGAGTGCCTGAAGCTTTCTTT
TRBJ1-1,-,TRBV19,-,CASSIVGEVNTEAFF,TGTGCCAGTAGTATTGTCGGGGAGGTGAACACTGAAGCTTTCTTT
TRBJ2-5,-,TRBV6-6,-,CATFPTKNQETQYF,TGTGCCACCTTCCCCACTAAGAACCAAGAGACCCAGTACTTC
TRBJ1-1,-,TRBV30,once,CAWGRGQGTEAFF,TGTGCCTGGGGACGAGGCCAGGGGACTGAAGCTTTCTTT